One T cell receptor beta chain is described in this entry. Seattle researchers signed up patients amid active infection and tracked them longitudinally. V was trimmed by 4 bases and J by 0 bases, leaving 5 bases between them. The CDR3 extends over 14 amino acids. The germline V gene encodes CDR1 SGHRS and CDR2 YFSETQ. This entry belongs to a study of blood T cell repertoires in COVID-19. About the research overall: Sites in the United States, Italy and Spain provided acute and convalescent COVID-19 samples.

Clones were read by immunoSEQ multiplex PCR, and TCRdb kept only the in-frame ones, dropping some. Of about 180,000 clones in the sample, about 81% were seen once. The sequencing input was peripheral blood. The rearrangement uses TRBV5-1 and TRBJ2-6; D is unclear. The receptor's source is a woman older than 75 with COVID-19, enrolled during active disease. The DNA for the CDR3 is TGCGCCAGCAGCCAAAACTCTGGGGCCAACGTCCTGACTTTC. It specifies CASSQNSGANVLTF.